This T cell receptor beta chain was recorded in a study of blood T cells in healthy people across ages. In the study overall: Per two T cells, about one barcoded beta molecule was captured through template switching.

Germline V gene sequence: CDR1 SGHDN, CDR2 FVKESK. The CDR3 runs 15 residues. V lost 3 bases to trimming and J lost 2 bases, with 14 bases between them. Primers used in a second PCR of roughly 7 to 12 cycles were a sample-barcoded 5' primer and a J-beta primer mix. Every sample gave at least 3 million paired-end reads containing CDR3. TCRdb ran MiXCR on the 5' RACE reads and lists one entry per CDR3 protein. The sample holds about 970,000 distinct CDR3 sequences, roughly half seen once. Sequenced input: blood. The TCR sequence derives from a woman aged 55-69 years in good health. The V call is TRBV14, the J call TRBJ2-7; D not certain. CDR3 in amino acids: CASSHAYPFPYEQYF. As DNA, the CDR3 is TGTGCCAGCAGCCATGCTTACCCTTTCCCCTACGAGCAGTACTTC.